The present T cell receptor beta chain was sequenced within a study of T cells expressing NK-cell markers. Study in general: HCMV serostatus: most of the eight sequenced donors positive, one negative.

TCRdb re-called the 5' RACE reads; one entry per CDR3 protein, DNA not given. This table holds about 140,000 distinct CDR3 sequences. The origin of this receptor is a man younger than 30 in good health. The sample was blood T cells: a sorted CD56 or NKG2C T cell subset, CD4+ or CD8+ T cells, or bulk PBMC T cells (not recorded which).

CDR3: CASSQDLAGDYNEQFF. The genes are TRBV4-1 and TRBJ2-1; TCRdb's D gene call, TRBD2, goes unchecked for lack of DNA. The CDR3 runs to 16 residues. Germline V gene lookup returns CDR1 MGHRA and CDR2 YSYEKL.